Presented here are 20 T cell receptor beta chains from one specimen sequenced in a study of immune cell composition in non-small cell lung cancer (TCRdb year 2017). Receptor libraries were prepared by the immunoSEQ multiplex PCR assay. The table comes from immuneACCESS by way of TCRdb, which keeps in-frame sequences with V and J called. Part of the clones is missing from these tables; in studies checked, under half for an unresolved V gene and the rest for unknown reasons. The sample table shows thousands of clones, and roughly two thirds are seen once. The leading ten clones occupy about 10% of the sample. Normal lung samples came from the same patient and were non-adjacent lung tissue collected as far from the tumour as possible, with a minimum distance of 3 cm. Sequencing used non-adjacent lung tissue. Receptors were obtained from a human donor with non-small cell lung cancer.

The chain employs TRBV5-1 and TRBJ2-1, with D maybe TRBD2 (6 bases). The CDR3 length is 13 residues. CDR1 SGHRS and CDR2 YFSETQ come from the germline V gene. Trimming cost V 5 bases and J 4 bases, with 10 bases left between them. CDR3: CASSWGEYNEQFF. DNA of the CDR3: TGCGCCAGCAGTTGGGGGGAGTACAATGAGCAGTTCTTC.

This clone was seen more than once but under ten times. This chain uses TRBV2 with TRBJ2-7; 7 bases line up with TRBD2. The CDR3 covers 13 residues. The J segment lost 3 bases and the V segment lost 3 bases, leaving 2 bases of the junction unmatched. Germline CDR1 reads SNHLY; CDR2 reads FYNNEI. CDR3 bases: TGTGCCAGCAGTGATAGCGGGCGCTACGAGCAGTACTTC. Protein: CASSDSGRYEQYF.

The chain links TRBV19 to TRBJ1-2; D not resolved. CDR1 and CDR2 (germline): LNHDA, SQIVND (reference sequence). V gave up 2 bases and J gave up 0 bases, with 7 bases separating them. CDR3 length equals 14 residues. CDR3 amino acids: CASSISRTNYGYTF. The CDR3 DNA is TGTGCCAGTAGTATATCCAGGACTAACTATGGCTACACCTTC.

The chain combines TRBV6-5 with TRBJ1-1, with TRBD1 matching 11 bases. CDR3 length equals 15 residues. Germline-derived CDR1 and CDR2 are MNHEY and SVGAGI. J lost 1 base, V lost 6 bases, and 4 bases had no gene match. The CDR3 sequence: CASREDRGPNTEAFF. The CDR3 nucleotides are TGTGCCAGCAGGGAGGACAGGGGGCCGAACACTGAAGCTTTCTTT.

The rearrangement uses TRBV5-5 and TRBJ1-1; no reliable D call. The CDR3 has 13 residues. Germline V gene sequence: CDR1 SGHKS, CDR2 YYEKEE (reference sequence). V lost 0 bases and J 7 bases, leaving 10 bases between the germline ends. The CDR3 spells CASSLVTGGEAFF. The CDR3 bases are TGTGCCAGCAGCTTGGTAACTGGAGGTGAAGCTTTCTTT.

This clone was observed once. The chain combines TRBV5-1 with TRBJ1-3; 7 nucleotides match TRBD1. CDR3 length equals 15 residues. Germline V gene sequence: CDR1 SGHRS, CDR2 YFSETQ. V shed 4 bases, J shed 2 bases, and the junction held 6 bases outside the gene matches. This CDR3 is CASSLTGATGNTIYF. For the CDR3, the DNA is TGCGCCAGCAGCCTTACAGGGGCGACTGGAAACACCATATATTTT.

This chain links TRBV11-1 with TRBJ2-3, with D perhaps TRBD2 (7 bases). The V gene's germline CDR1 is SGHAT and CDR2 FQDESV (reference sequence). The CDR3 runs 16 residues. V was shortened by 1 base and J by 2 bases, with 13 bases between the two germline ends. CDR3: CASSLEGRGLTDTQYF. In DNA form, the CDR3 reads TGTGCCAGCAGCTTAGAGGGGCGGGGGCTCACAGATACGCAGTATTTT.

The chain recombines TRBV5-1 with TRBJ2-5; D not certain. This CDR3 contains 14 residues. V was cut by 3 bases and J by 3 bases, with 12 bases left in between. Germline V lookup: CDR1 SGHRS, CDR2 YFSETQ. CDR3 sequence (DNA): TGCGCCAGCAGCTCAGGAATCCAGAAAGAGACCCAGTACTTC. As protein: CASSSGIQKETQYF.

The chain combines TRBV11-2 with TRBJ2-5; D perhaps matches TRBD2 (5 bases). The V gene lost 2 bases and the J gene lost 1 base, with 14 bases spanning the gap. From germline, CDR1 is SGHAT and CDR2 FQNNGV. The CDR3 runs 16 residues. As DNA, the CDR3 is TGTGCCAGCAGCTTAATCCCAGAACTAGTCCAAGAGACCCAGTACTTC. Translating gives CASSLIPELVQETQYF.

This clone showed up just a few times. The J gene is TRBJ1-4, the V gene TRBV18, with D possibly TRBD1 on 5 matching bases. Between the trimmed V and J ends, which lost 2 bases and 11 bases, there was a span of 24 bases. The CDR3 is 17 residues long. The germline V gene encodes CDR1 KGHSH and CDR2 LQKENI. Here the CDR3 DNA reads TGTGCCAGCTCACCAATAAACGCCGGGGCCATTGGAGGGAAACTGTTTTTT. This encodes CASSPINAGAIGGKLFF.

Details on this clone: The limits of the CDR3 on the DNA are not certain, so only TCRdb's listed CDR3 is given. The chain combines TRBV27 with TRBJ1-2; the table's D gene call, TRBD1, was not cross checked with the DNA. Germline V gene sequence: CDR1 MNHEY, CDR2 SMNVEV (reference sequence). The CDR3 length equals 15 residues, ends included. The CDR3 sequence is CASSSSGTANYGYTF.

This clone appeared a single time. As DNA, the CDR3 is TGTGCCAGCAGCTTAATACACCAGGGGAGCACAGATACGCAGTATTTT. This sequence encodes CASSLIHQGSTDTQYF. The chain is built from TRBV7-3 and TRBJ2-3, with a possible D match to TRBD1 (6 bases). V dropped 1 base and J dropped 0 bases, with 11 bases sitting between them. There are 16 residues in the CDR3. In germline, CDR1 is SGHTA, CDR2 FQGTGA.

This chain connects TRBV4-2 to TRBJ1-5; a weak D match, TRBD1 (5 bases). The germline V and J ends were trimmed by 5 bases and 6 bases, with 11 bases remaining between them. CDR1 and CDR2 from the germline V gene are LGHNA and YNFKEQ. This CDR3 is built from 13 residues. The CDR3 DNA reads TGTGCCAGCAGCTTGTATGGGGCTCAGCCCCAGCATTTT. This encodes CASSLYGAQPQHF.

The CDR3 here is CASSLTENSPLHF. The CDR3 DNA follows: TGTGCCAGCAGCTTAACAGAGAATTCACCCCTCCACTTT. The V call is TRBV11-3, the J call TRBJ1-6; D is unclear. Per the germline V gene, CDR1 is SGHNT and CDR2 is YENEEA. This CDR3 has 13 amino acids. Between the trimmed V and J ends, which lost 2 bases and 7 bases, there was a span of 6 bases.

The CDR3 DNA sequence: TGTGCCAGCAGTTTACGACAGGGGTTCCTGGCAGATACGCAGTATTTT. As protein: CASSLRQGFLADTQYF. The chain has TRBV28 and TRBJ2-3, with TRBD1 matching 8 bases. V shed 2 bases and J 4 bases; nucleotides not matched to a gene: 8. The CDR3 consists of 16 residues. In germline, CDR1 is MDHEN, CDR2 SYDVKM.

This chain links TRBV6-6 with TRBJ2-2; D is unclear. This CDR3 comprises 15 residues. Trimming removed 2 bases at V and 4 bases at J, with 11 bases between. CDR1 is MNHNY, CDR2 SVGAGI, per germline (reference sequence). For the CDR3, the DNA is TGTGCCAGCAGTTACCTGGCACAACCCACCGGGGAGCTGTTTTTT. It codes for CASSYLAQPTGELFF.

The chain is built from TRBV27 and TRBJ2-7, with 7 bases identical to TRBD1. The CDR3 is 13 amino acids. The V and J ends lost 2 bases and 5 bases, in that order; junction bases with no gene match: 3. Germline-derived CDR1 and CDR2 are MNHEY and SMNVEV (reference sequence). The CDR3 nucleotides read TGTGCCAGCAGTTTAGGACAGGTCGACGAGCAGTACTTC. Translation gives CASSLGQVDEQYF.

This chain joins TRBV28 and TRBJ2-7, with TRBD1 as a possible D gene (5 bases). Germline V gene lookup returns CDR1 MDHEN and CDR2 SYDVKM. The CDR3 has 15 residues. V gave up 2 bases and J gave up 0 bases, with 11 bases separating them. The DNA of the CDR3 is TGTGCCAGCAGTTTAGACAGCTTAAGCTCCTACGAGCAGTACTTC. Translating it yields CASSLDSLSSYEQYF.

The chain joins TRBV6-5 to TRBJ1-6; the D is unclear. The CDR3 runs 15 residues. The germline V and J ends were trimmed by 1 base and 5 bases, with 9 bases remaining between them. Germline V lookup: CDR1 MNHEY, CDR2 SVGAGI. This CDR3 reads CASSYCQADNSPLHF. In DNA, the CDR3 is TGTGCCAGCAGTTACTGCCAGGCTGATAATTCACCCCTCCACTTT.

This CDR3 reads CASSETGRHTEAFF. The CDR3 DNA reads as TGTGCCAGCAGTGAGACAGGGAGGCACACTGAAGCTTTCTTT. This sequence joins TRBV6-1 and TRBJ1-1; 7 nucleotides match TRBD1. The germline V gene encodes CDR1 MNHNS and CDR2 SASEGT. The CDR3 consists of 14 residues. The ends lost 3 bases at V and 3 bases at J; junction bases unmatched: 4.